The subject of this entry is one T cell receptor beta chain. As yet, its antigen is unknown. J gave up 4 bases and V 2 bases, and 10 bases lay outside the gene matches. Germline V gives CDR1 GTSNPN, CDR2 SVGIG (reference sequence). The CDR3 covers 15 residues. Controls had myeloablative marrow grafts with methotrexate and calcineurin inhibitor, sampled at 1 year. These data belong to a study of T cells after posttransplantation cyclophosphamide. Study-level results: Later post-transplant blood repertoires were often dominated by donor CD8+ memory clones.

Clones were read by immunoSEQ multiplex PCR, and TCRdb kept only the in-frame ones, dropping some. Among approximately 5,000 clones listed, over 70% were seen once. The receptor was derived from a female patient aged 50-59 years who received an allogeneic stem cell transplant from an unrelated donor, was CMV-positive, and had acute and chronic GVHD. Some T cells may trace back to the graft donor. The sequencing here drew on PBMCs, taken 321 days after allogeneic stem cell transplant with calcineurin inhibitor and methotrexate. The V call is TRBV30, the J call TRBJ2-7; 8 bases line up with TRBD1. The chain's CDR3 is CAWSPGQGIIYEQYF. The CDR3, as DNA: TGTGCCTGGAGTCCTGGACAGGGAATTATATACGAGCAGTACTTC.